The T cell receptor beta chain under discussion was sequenced for a study of shared clonotypes between healthy human individuals. Whole-study results and caveats: Unshared clonotypes carried lower generation probabilities than those common to all four donors. A handful of donors showed sharing of about 5.5% of naive CD4 clonotypes.

With respect to this clone: Antigen unknown.

The assay was immunoSEQ multiplex PCR, and TCRdb's table has in-frame clones only and misses some. The sample includes about 2.4 million clones, 93% of them seen just once. The CDR3 has 15 residues. The V gene end was trimmed by 5 bases and the J gene end by 6 bases; junction bases not matched to a gene: 13. Germline loops: CDR1 SGHTA, CDR2 FQGNSA. This receptor was identified in a man between 18 and 35 years old in good health. Some clones in this sample may be carry-over from other donors' samples. The chain recombines TRBV7-2 with TRBJ2-7; TRBD2 matches at 7 bases. Sequences were obtained from naive CD4+ T cells from PBMCs. The subset here: CD45RA+ positively selected. The CDR3 sequence is CASSQTRGSPPEQYF. In nucleotides, the CDR3 is TGTGCCAGCAGCCAAACCCGCGGGAGCCCCCCCGAGCAGTACTTC.